These T cell receptor beta chains were read from a single sample in a study of blood T cell repertoires in COVID-19. Produced via immunoSEQ multiplex PCR; TCRdb's table is partial and in-frame only. Among a few hundred thousand clones listed, more than 70% were seen once. Sequenced sample: peripheral blood. Receptors originate from a woman between 50 and 59 years old with acute or convalescent COVID-19. Both conserved end residues are trimmed from each CDR3. The size field is filled for only some rows; it gives once, few, many or a size class.

cdr3_aa	j_call	v_call	clone_size
ASSMGLAGGYEQY	TRBJ2-7	TRBV7-8	.
ASTTDRENTEAF	TRBJ1-1	TRBV5-4	once
SVGIDSNTEAF	TRBJ1-1	TRBV29-1	.
ASSPPGILASPNEQF	TRBJ2-1	TRBV18	.
ASSDGAAMGGEKLF	TRBJ1-4	TRBV10-2	.
AWSVGTGEGYGYT	TRBJ1-2	TRBV30	few
ASSYRGARSSYEQY	TRBJ2-7	TRBV7-2	.
ASNEAGVNQETQY	TRBJ2-5	TRBV28	.
ASSLSGGGTDTQY	TRBJ2-3	TRBV5-1	once
ASSVELVGYEQY	TRBJ2-7	TRBV9	.
ASSQIQGSGGYT	TRBJ1-2	TRBV14	.
ASSGRDVLHEKLF	TRBJ1-4	TRBV7-9	.
ASSFGGPNQPQH	TRBJ1-5	TRBV7-3	once
ASSGSGSNEQY	TRBJ2-7	TRBV9	.
ASSYAQLREKLF	TRBJ1-4	TRBV6-2/TRBV6-3	.
ASSIKNSYEQY	TRBJ2-7	TRBV19	.
ASSFSTRSKF	TRBJ2-1	TRBV28	.
ASSRSNQPQH	TRBJ1-5	TRBV4-2	.
ASSQALTQSYEQY	TRBJ2-7	TRBV4-1	.
ASRMPDRGYGYT	TRBJ1-2	TRBV6-1	.
ASSLGRGFNTEAF	TRBJ1-1	TRBV7-9	.
ASSFLSYNEQF	TRBJ2-1	TRBV27	.
ASSYAGTHYEQY	TRBJ2-7	TRBV6-5	once
ASSRARASDETDTQY	TRBJ2-3	TRBV27	.
ASSLAILEGDEQY	TRBJ2-7	TRBV11-1	.